The 10 T cell receptor delta chains in this list originate from one sample, sequenced in a study of γδ T cells in repeated Plasmodium falciparum infection. Flow sorting of PBMC yielded separate Vgamma9/Vdelta2+ and Vdelta2-negative gammadelta T cell populations for bulk repertoire analysis. TCRdb repeated clone calling on the multiplex PCR reads with CATT. The profile shows 75,000 to 95,000 delta-chain clones, 0.75% to 1% of them singletons. Sequencing input: gamma-delta T cells from blood. The receptor set was obtained from a pool of human donors (malaria-infected and uninfected, not separated).

Comments on this clone: This likely stems from a read error, as it lies one base from a far larger clone. Other DNA sequences in the same sample also yield this CDR3. The gene calls are TRDV1 and TRDJ1; 13 nucleotides align to TRDD3. The CDR3 spans 17 residues. CDR1 and CDR2 (germline): TSWWSYY, QGS. With V trimmed by 5 bases and J by 5 bases, 11 bases remained unmatched. The DNA for the CDR3 is TGTGCTCTTGGGACTTCCTACTGGGGGATACGGGTTGATAAACTCATCTTT. This codes for CALGTSYWGIRVDKLIF.

Comment on this clone: A far larger clone differs by one base, so this is likely a read error. This specimen includes other DNA sequences encoding the same CDR3. The chain has TRAV36/DV7 and TRDJ1, with D possibly being TRDD3 (5 bases). Trimming shortened V by 4 bases and J by 0 bases, and 19 bases separated the two germline ends. Germline V lookup: CDR1 VTNFRS, CDR2 LTSSGIE (reference sequence). The CDR3 sequence is 16 residues long. CDR3 protein: CAVSNTGGYYTDKLIF. The DNA of the CDR3 is TGTGCTGTGTCCAATACTGGAGGATATTACACCGATAAACTCATCTTT.

With regard to this clone: This probably arose from a read error, given a far larger clone one base away. The same CDR3 is also encoded by other DNA sequences in this sample. The chain carries TRDV2 and TRDJ1, with 9 bases fitting TRDD3. The J gene was not available in TCRdb and was assigned here by matching the DNA to germline segments. The CDR3 runs to 18 residues. Germline CDR1 GEAIGNYY, CDR2 EKD. V dropped 2 bases and J dropped 0; count of bases not matched to a gene: 12. The CDR3 bases are TGTGCCTGTGACAGCAGGACTGGGGGACATCTCTACACCGATAAACTCATCTTT. Its protein product is CACDSRTGGHLYTDKLIF.

Details on this clone: This DNA's translation and the protein TCRdb lists, from a much larger clone, do not match at residue 8, likely due to a read error; the protein shown is translated from the DNA. The chain uses TRDV1 and TRDJ1; possibly TRDD3 for D (6 bases). TCRdb offers no J gene call, so here the DNA was matched to germline to obtain one. Germline CDR1 TSWWSYY, CDR2 QGS. This CDR3 is 23 amino acids long. V lost 3 bases to trimming and J lost 10 bases, with 45 bases between them. DNA of the CDR3: TGTGCTCTTGGGGACTCGACCTCCAACGGCATACGAAACGGCTGGGGCCCGACCGGGGGACTCATCTTT. Translating gives CALGDSTSNGIRNGWGPTGGLIF.

Ten or more counts support this clone. TCRdb lists the protein of a much larger clone for this DNA, which differs at residue 16, so this is likely a read error; the protein given here is translated from the DNA itself. Different DNA sequences within this sample yield the same CDR3. V usage is TRDV3 and J usage is TRDJ1; 13 bases align to TRDD3. The CDR3 runs to 18 residues. In germline, CDR1 is TVYSNPD, CDR2 GDNSRS (reference sequence). The CDR3 DNA reads as TGTGCCTTTCCTTCCCCTTGCGTACTGGGGGATACGCAGGATAAACCCATCTTT. This codes for CAFPSPCVLGDTQDKPIF. Based on the CDR3 plus reference TRDV3 and TRDJ1, the full variable domain is CDKVTQSSPDQTVASGSEVVLLCTYDTVYSNPDLFWYRIRPDYSFQFVFYGDNSRSEGADFTQGRFSVKHILTQKAFHLVISPVRTEDSATYYCAFPSPCVLGDTQDKPIFGKGTRVTVEP.

There are a few counts of this clone. A read error likely explains this, since a far larger clone differs by one base. This sample also contains other DNA sequences that code for the same CDR3. This chain uses TRDV1 with TRDJ1; the match to TRDD3 covers 8 bases. The CDR3 totals 18 residues. Germline loops: CDR1 TSWWSYY, CDR2 QGS. Trimming took 6 bases from V and 0 from J; bases not matched to a gene: 15. Here the CDR3 DNA reads TGTGCTCTTGGAGACTTATGCCTGGGGGACCCTTACACCGATAAACTCATCTTT. Encoded protein: CALGDLCLGDPYTDKLIF.

This clone was observed at least ten times. TCRdb pairs this DNA with a much larger clone's protein that differs at residue 14, likely a read error; the protein shown was translated from the DNA. Here the V gene is TRDV2, but the J gene went uncalled; TRDD3 is taken as the D call from the table, unchecked against the DNA. Germline assignment: CDR1 GEAIGNYY and CDR2 EKD. The CDR3 is 15 residues long. DNA for the CDR3: TGTGCCTGTGACGAAATGAGGGATACCCCCGATAAACTCACCTTT. Amino acids: CACDEMRDTPDKLTF.

This clone appeared a few times. TCRdb's entry gives the protein of a much larger clone, which mismatches this DNA's translation at residue 9, likely from a read error; the protein reported here is translated from the DNA. J is TRDJ2 and V is TRAV38-2/DV8, with 9 bases aligning to TRDD2. The J gene, left out of TCRdb, was set here by checking the DNA against germline. V shed 4 bases, J shed 4 bases, and the junction held 14 bases outside the gene matches. The CDR3 length is 18 residues. Germline CDR1 reads TSESDYY; CDR2 reads QEAYKQQN. The CDR3 here is CAYRGLPTAWGQTAQLFF. The DNA of the CDR3 is TGTGCTTATAGGGGCCTTCCTACCGCCTGGGGACAGACAGCACAACTCTTCTTT.

The chain uses TRDV2 and TRDJ1; 7 bases align to TRDD3. TCRdb supplies no J gene; here it was assigned by aligning the nucleotide sequence to germline. Unmatched junction bases numbered 12, after V lost 0 bases and J lost 0 bases. Germline assignment: CDR1 GEAIGNYY and CDR2 EKD. This CDR3 is built from 18 residues. The CDR3, as DNA: TGTGCCTGTGACACCCTAACCGTACTGGGGATTTACACCGATAAACTCATCTTT. Amino acids: CACDTLTVLGIYTDKLIF.

This clone was seen a few times. A far larger clone is just one base off, so this is likely a read error. The same CDR3 arises from other DNA sequences in this sample as well. J is TRDJ1 and V is TRDV1; D possibly corresponds to TRDD3 (5 bases). Matching the DNA to germline supplied the J gene, which TCRdb does not give. The CDR3 extends over 19 amino acids. Between the trimmed V and J ends, which lost 2 bases and 0 bases, there was a span of 22 bases. Germline V gene lookup returns CDR1 TSWWSYY and CDR2 QGS. The CDR3 bases are TGTGCTCTTGGGGAAGGAGGTCCGGGGCTAGGGGAGTACACCGATAAACTCATCTTT. Translated: CALGEGGPGLGEYTDKLIF.